The entry that follows covers one T cell receptor (beta chain) sequence. Its antigen is not identified. This record comes from a study of vaccination and CD4 T cells after COVID-19. Regarding treatment: approximately 9-day PBMC culture with coronavirus spike peptide pools or control peptides (ViraFEST assay). Per the germline V gene, CDR1 is MNHEY and CDR2 is SVGAGI. V was clipped by 4 bases and J by 2 bases; unmatched bases: 2. The CDR3 totals 14 residues. The Oncomine TCR Beta short-read assay sequenced DNA from cultured CD4+ T cells. TCRdb analysed the PCR reads with MiXCR anew, one entry per CDR3 protein. The table shows approximately 19,000 distinct CDR3 sequences, with roughly 50% occurring only once.

The sample consisted of CD4+ T cells from blood, cultured in vitro. The sequence came from a human donor who had recovered from COVID-19. The chain combines TRBV6-5 with TRBJ2-7, with 10 bases lining up with TRBD1. CDR3 DNA sequence: TGTGCCAGCAGTTCGACAGGGGGCACCTACGAGCAGTACTTC. It yields the protein CASSSTGGTYEQYF.